Below, 20 T cell receptor beta chains from the same sample are listed, as sequenced in a study of prognosis after radiotherapy for stage I lung cancer. Genomic DNA was subjected to two-round multiplex PCR for amplification of TCR beta CDR3. First-round PCR employed TRBV- and TRBJ-specific primers for each gene. TCRdb analysed the multiplex PCR reads with MiXCR anew, one entry per CDR3 protein. The table has about 27,000 distinct CDR3 sequences, about 30% seen once. The sample here was PBMCs, taken before or after stereotactic body radiation therapy (not recorded which). The receptors were gathered from a donor over 45 with non-small cell lung cancer.

This clonotype was picked up many times. Here the CDR3 DNA reads TGTGCCAGCAGACCCGGACAGAGGAACTACAATGAGCAGTTCTTC. Amino acids: CASRPGQRNYNEQFF. The chain carries TRBV6-2 or TRBV6-3 and TRBJ2-1; possibly TRBD1 for D (6 bases). CDR1 is MNHEY and CDR2 is SVGEGT in the germline V gene. The CDR3 has 15 residues. V lost 6 bases and J lost 3, with 15 bases in between.

The table lists this clonotype with many counts. The chain employs TRBV5-6 and TRBJ1-2; D may be TRBD1 (6 bases). V was shortened by 1 base and J by 2 bases, with 12 bases between the two germline ends. From germline, CDR1 is SGHDT and CDR2 YYEEEE. The CDR3 is 15 amino acids. For the CDR3, the DNA is TGTGCCAGCAGCTTGATGGCAGGGGCAAACTATGGCTACACCTTC. Encoded protein: CASSLMAGANYGYTF.

This clonotype was seen more than once but under ten times. The chain joins TRBV5-4 to TRBJ2-1; D not certain. This CDR3 contains 13 residues. The V gene lost 0 bases and the J gene lost 4 bases, with 5 bases spanning the gap. CDR1 and CDR2 from the germline V gene are SGHNT and YYREEE (reference sequence). The CDR3 loop reads CASSLDQYNEQFF. CDR3 nucleotide sequence: TGTGCCAGCAGCTTGGACCAGTACAATGAGCAGTTCTTC.

There are many counts of this clonotype. The CDR3 coding sequence is TGTGCCAGCAGCGCGGGACTAGCGGGGGTGGAGACCCAGTACTTC. Protein sequence: CASSAGLAGVETQYF. V and J are TRBV7-2 and TRBJ2-5; 14 bases map to TRBD2. With 5 bases clipped from V and 5 bases from J, the junction kept 4 bases outside the gene matches. Per the germline V gene, CDR1 is SGHTA and CDR2 is FQGNSA. The CDR3 is 15 amino acids.

This clonotype has just a few counts. This chain links TRBV5-4 with TRBJ2-1; possibly TRBD2 for D (6 bases). V was cut by 1 base and J by 2 bases, with 10 bases left in between. The CDR3 runs to 15 residues. Germline V gene data show CDR1 as SGHNT and CDR2 as YYREEE (reference sequence). CDR3: CASSLRTITYNEQFF. The CDR3 DNA is TGTGCCAGCAGCTTGCGGACTATCACCTACAATGAGCAGTTCTTC.

Points on this clonotype: This sequence is one base from a far larger clone and is likely a read error. This chain connects TRBV6-9 to TRBJ2-1, with TRBD1 as a possible D gene (6 bases). The germline gives CDR1 MNHGY, CDR2 SVAAGI. V was shortened by 4 bases and J by 8 bases, with 21 bases between the two germline ends. CDR3 length: 16 residues. This CDR3 is CASSSNRRDIGYEQFF. As DNA, the CDR3 is TGTGCCAGCAGTTCCAATCGACGGGACATTGGGTATGAGCAGTTCTTC.

The rearrangement joins TRBV5-1 to TRBJ2-7; D may be TRBD2 (5 bases). Trimming shortened V by 0 bases and J by 0 bases, and 16 bases separated the two germline ends. The CDR3 spans 17 residues. Germline V CDR1 and CDR2: SGHRS, YFSETQ. CDR3 coding DNA: TGCGCCAGCAGCTTGGACGTACTAGAGGGCAACTCCTACGAGCAGTACTTC. Protein: CASSLDVLEGNSYEQYF.

This clonotype was counted ten times or more. This sequence joins TRBV28 and TRBJ2-5, with D hard to call. Germline CDR1 MDHEN, CDR2 SYDVKM. V lost 3 bases, J lost 4 bases, and 12 bases lay in between. This CDR3 spans 14 amino acids. Here the CDR3 reads CASSFSGTLETQYF. CDR3 nucleotides: TGTGCCAGCAGTTTTTCAGGCACATTAGAGACCCAGTACTTC.

As concerns this clonotype: This likely stems from a read error, as it lies one base from a far larger clone. The chain links TRBV6-4 to TRBJ1-3, with D unclear. Germline V lookup: CDR1 MRHNA, CDR2 SNTAGT. This CDR3 region has 16 residues. Here the CDR3 reads CASSYSPRSSVNTIYF. DNA for the CDR3: TGTGCCAGCAGTTACTCACCCAGGAGCTCTGTAAACACCATATATTTT.

In this sample, this clonotype turned up many times. The gene calls are TRBV15 and TRBJ2-3, with D perhaps TRBD2 (6 bases). Trimming took off 0 bases at V and 5 bases at J, with 9 bases between the two ends. The length of the CDR3 is 14 residues. Germline V gene lookup returns CDR1 LNHNV and CDR2 YYDKDF (reference sequence). In DNA form, the CDR3 reads TGTGCCACCAGCAGAGAAGCGGGTAGAGATACGCAGTATTTT. Protein product: CATSREAGRDTQYF.

This clonotype showed up many times. V gene TRBV7-2 combines with J gene TRBJ1-3; D is undetermined. Germline V CDR1 and CDR2: SGHTA, FQGNSA. The CDR3 is made up of 15 amino acids. The V and J ends lost 6 bases and 0 bases respectively, with 12 bases between them. The CDR3 bases are TGTGCCAGCAGATTCGACCGGAGCTCTGGAAACACCATATATTTT. Translated: CASRFDRSSGNTIYF.

This clonotype was recorded at least ten times. The chain combines TRBV10-3 with TRBJ1-5, with D perhaps TRBD1 (5 bases). Germline assignment: CDR1 ENHRY and CDR2 SYGVKD. The CDR3 is 15 amino acids. The ends were cut back, 6 bases at V and 2 bases at J, with 14 bases in the middle. The CDR3 coding sequence is TGTGCCATCAGGGAGGGCAGGGAGGGCAATCAGCCCCAGCATTTT. It is translated as CAIREGREGNQPQHF.

Worth noting for this clonotype: It differs at one base from a far larger clone, so likely a read error. The chain links TRBV6-2 or TRBV6-3 to TRBJ1-4, with 7 bases lining up with TRBD1. The length of the CDR3 is 15 residues. With V trimmed by 5 bases and J by 14 bases, 17 bases remained unmatched. Looked up from germline, CDR1 is MNHEY and CDR2 is SVGEGT. CDR3 residues: CASSESPGQSGNLFF. For the CDR3, the DNA is TGTGCCAGCAGTGAATCGCCGGGACAGTCTGGCAATCTGTTTTTT.

There are many counts of this clonotype. The chain has TRBV6-1 and TRBJ1-3; TRBD1 matches 9 bases. V dropped 5 bases and J dropped 0; count of bases not matched to a gene: 5. Germline loops: CDR1 MNHNS, CDR2 SASEGT. The CDR3 has 16 residues. The CDR3 bases are TGTGCCAGCAGTCGGACAGGGGCGAGCTCTGGAAACACCATATATTTT. It specifies CASSRTGASSGNTIYF.

This clonotype was found many times. V gene TRBV20-1 combines with J gene TRBJ2-3; a possible D gene is TRBD1 (6 bases). CDR3 length: 14 amino acids. The germline gives CDR1 DFQATT, CDR2 SNEGSKA (reference sequence). V was pared by 1 base and J by 6 bases, with 14 bases between. The CDR3 loop reads CSARGKQGGDTQYF. Here the CDR3 DNA reads TGCAGTGCTAGAGGGAAACAGGGTGGGGATACGCAGTATTTT.

This clonotype was seen ten or more times. This chain joins TRBV20-1 and TRBJ2-1, with 8 bases fitting TRBD2. The junction had 11 bases not matched to a gene; V was cut back by 7 bases and J by 0 bases. CDR3 length equals 16 residues. Germline CDR1 is DFQATT and CDR2 is SNEGSKA (reference sequence). Here the CDR3 reads CSVSTERGRSYNEQFF. The CDR3 DNA reads TGCAGTGTTAGTACCGAGCGGGGGCGCTCCTACAATGAGCAGTTCTTC.

Comment on this clonotype: A much larger clone differs from this one at a single base, so this may be a read error. The chain has TRBV5-1 and TRBJ2-5; possibly TRBD1 for D (5 bases). There are 13 residues in the CDR3. The germline V gene encodes CDR1 SGHRS and CDR2 YFSETQ. V gave up 3 bases and J gave up 1 base, with 7 bases separating them. The CDR3 reads CASSCDSQETQYF. CDR3 nucleotide sequence: TGCGCCAGCAGCTGTGACAGCCAAGAGACCCAGTACTTC.

This clonotype occurred many times. As DNA, the CDR3 is TGCAGTGCTAGAGACTTATTCAGTACAGGGGCGAACTATGGCTACACCTTC. Its translation is CSARDLFSTGANYGYTF. The V and J genes are TRBV20-1 and TRBJ1-2; 7 positions agree with TRBD1. Germline values: CDR1 DFQATT, CDR2 SNEGSKA (reference sequence). Unmatched junction bases numbered 12, after V lost 0 bases and J lost 2 bases. The CDR3 extends over 17 amino acids.

This clonotype was seen at least ten times. For the CDR3, the DNA is TGTGCCAGCAGTTCGGGGACTAGCGGGAGAGTGTGGGAAGAGCAGTTCTTC. Protein: CASSSGTSGRVWEEQFF. The J gene is TRBJ2-1, the V gene TRBV28, with 14 bases matching TRBD2. With 4 bases clipped from V and 10 bases from J, the junction kept 12 bases outside the gene matches. This CDR3 has 17 residues. Germline values: CDR1 MDHEN, CDR2 SYDVKM.

The chain couples TRBV27 to TRBJ2-3, with D unresolved. Trimming cost V 6 bases and J 2 bases, with 9 bases left between them. The CDR3 totals 13 residues. CDR1 MNHEY and CDR2 SMNVEV come from the germline V gene (reference sequence). CDR3 residues: CASSRRFTDTQYF. The CDR3 region has the DNA TGTGCCAGCAGCCGTAGGTTCACAGATACGCAGTATTTT.